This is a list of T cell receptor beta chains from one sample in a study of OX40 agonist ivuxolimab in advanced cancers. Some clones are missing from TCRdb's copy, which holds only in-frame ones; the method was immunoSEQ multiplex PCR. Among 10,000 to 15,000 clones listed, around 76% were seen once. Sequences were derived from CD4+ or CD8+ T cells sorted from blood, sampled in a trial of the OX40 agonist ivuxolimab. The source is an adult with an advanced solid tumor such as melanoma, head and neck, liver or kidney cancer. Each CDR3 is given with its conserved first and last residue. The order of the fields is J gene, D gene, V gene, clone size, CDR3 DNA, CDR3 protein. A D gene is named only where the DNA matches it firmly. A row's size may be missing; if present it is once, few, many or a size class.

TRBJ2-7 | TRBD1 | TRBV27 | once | TGTGCCAGCAGTACCCCCCGACAGGGGTCCCACGAGCAGTACTTC | CASSTPRQGSHEQYF
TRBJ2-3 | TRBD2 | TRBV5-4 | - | TGTGCCAGCTTGCTGGCGGGAGTGGAAGATACGCAGTATTTT | CASLLAGVEDTQYF
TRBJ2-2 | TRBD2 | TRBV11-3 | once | TGTGCCAGCAGCTCGGGACTAGCGGGCCGGACCGGGGAGCTGTTTTTT | CASSSGLAGRTGELFF
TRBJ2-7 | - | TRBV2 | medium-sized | TGTGCCAGCAGTGAAGCAACCAGGTTGAACGAGCAGTACTTC | CASSEATRLNEQYF
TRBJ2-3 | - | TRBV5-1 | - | TGCGCCAGCAGCTGGCCGGGGGGCACAGATACGCAGTATTTT | CASSWPGGTDTQYF
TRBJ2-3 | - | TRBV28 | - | TGTGCCAGCAGTTTAGGGGTGGGCGGGGCTAACACAGATACGCAGTATTTT | CASSLGVGGANTDTQYF
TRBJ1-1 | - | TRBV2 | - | TGTGCCAGGGACAGCAACACTGAAGCTTTCTTT | CARDSNTEAFF
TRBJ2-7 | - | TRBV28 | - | TGTGCCAGCAGTCCATGGCAGGGGGGAGACTACGAGCAGTACTTC | CASSPWQGGDYEQYF
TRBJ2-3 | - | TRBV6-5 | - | TGTGCCAGCAGTGACGGGAGCACAGATACGCAGTATTTT | CASSDGSTDTQYF
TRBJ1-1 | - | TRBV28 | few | TGTGCCAGCAGCCACTCAGTGAACACTGAAGCTTTCTTT | CASSHSVNTEAFF
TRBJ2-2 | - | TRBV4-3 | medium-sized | TGCGCCAGCAGCCAAGATTTGGGGGCTAGCGCCGGGGAGCTGTTTTTT | CASSQDLGASAGELFF
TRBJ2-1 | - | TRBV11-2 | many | TGTGCCAGCAGCGACAGAGTTAATGGGTACAATGAGCAGTTCTTC | CASSDRVNGYNEQFF
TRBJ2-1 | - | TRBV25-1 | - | TGTGCCAGCAGTGAGAAACGCGGGCTTCCCTCCTACAATGAGCAGTTCTTC | CASSEKRGLPSYNEQFF
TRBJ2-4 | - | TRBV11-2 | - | TGTGCCAGCAGCTTAGTTGAGGGGCTGGGAAAAAACATTCAGTACTTC | CASSLVEGLGKNIQYF
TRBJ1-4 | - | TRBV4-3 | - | TGCGCCAGCAGCCAGGGCCTGCAGGGGAATCCGTTTTTT | CASSQGLQGNPFF
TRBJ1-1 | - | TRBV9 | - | TGTGCCAGCAGCGTAGGTGCGGGGAACACTGAAGCTTTCTTT | CASSVGAGNTEAFF
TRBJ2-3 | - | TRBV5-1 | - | TGCGCCAGCAGCTTGTATCCTAGCGGCACAGATACGCAGTATTTT | CASSLYPSGTDTQYF
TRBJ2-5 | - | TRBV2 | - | TGTGCCAGCAGCTCCTGGACAGTACAAGAGACCCAGTACTTC | CASSSWTVQETQYF
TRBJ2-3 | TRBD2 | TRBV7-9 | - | TGTGCCAGCAGCTTAGCTAGCGGGATAGTCACAGATACGCAGTATTTT | CASSLASGIVTDTQYF
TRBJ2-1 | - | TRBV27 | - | TGTGCCAGCAGACACCGGGACGGAGACTACAATGAGCAGTTCTTC | CASRHRDGDYNEQFF
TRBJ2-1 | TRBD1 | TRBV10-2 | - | TGCGCCAGCAGTGAGGGGCAGGGGGCGTACAATGAGCAGTTCTTC | CASSEGQGAYNEQFF
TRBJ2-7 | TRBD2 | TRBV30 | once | TGTGCCTGGAGTGTATTACTAGCGGGAGAGCAGTACTTC | CAWSVLLAGEQYF
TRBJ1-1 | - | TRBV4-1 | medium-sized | TGCGCCAGCAGCCAAGAGGCGGGGAATACTGAAGCTTTCTTT | CASSQEAGNTEAFF
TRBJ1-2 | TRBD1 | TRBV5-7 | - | TGTGCCAGCAGCTTGGGTCAGGACAGGGCCAGGAGCTATGGCTACACCTTC | CASSLGQDRARSYGYTF
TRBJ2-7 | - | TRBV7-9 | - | TGTGCCAGCAGCCAGGACATAGGGGCGCGGCAGTACTTC | CASSQDIGARQYF
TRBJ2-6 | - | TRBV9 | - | TGTGCCAGCAGCGTAGGTCCGGGACCGGGGTTGGCTGGGGCCAACGTCCTGACTTTC | CASSVGPGPGLAGANVLTF
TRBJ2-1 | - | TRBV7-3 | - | TGTGCCAGCAGCTTAACGGCGGGAACCTACAATGAGCAGTTCTTC | CASSLTAGTYNEQFF
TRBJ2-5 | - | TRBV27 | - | TGTGCCAGCAGTTTAGGTGGCCGCGGGACCCAGTACTTC | CASSLGGRGTQYF
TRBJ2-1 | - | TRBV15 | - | TGTGCCACCAGAAGAGAGGTAGAAAATGAGCAGTTCTTC | CATRREVENEQFF
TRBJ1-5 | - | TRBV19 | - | TGTGCCAGTAGTATAAGTGGAGGGAGCAATCAGCCCCAGCATTTT | CASSISGGSNQPQHF
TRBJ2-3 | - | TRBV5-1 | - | TGCGCCAGCAGCTTATTGGTCTTGGAGGGCTCACCTCACACAGATACGCAGTATTTT | CASSLLVLEGSPHTDTQYF
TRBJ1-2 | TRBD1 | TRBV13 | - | TGTGCCAGCAGCTATTACAGGGGCGGGGGAGGCTACACCTTC | CASSYYRGGGGYTF
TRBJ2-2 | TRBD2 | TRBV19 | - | TGTGCCAGTAGTCCAGCCGGGACTAGCGGATCTGTCATATGGGGGGAGCTGTTTTTT | CASSPAGTSGSVIWGELFF
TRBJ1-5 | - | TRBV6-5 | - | TGTGCCAGCAGTCTTACAAGCAATCAGCCCCAGCATTTT | CASSLTSNQPQHF
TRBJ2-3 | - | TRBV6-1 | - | TGTGCCAGCAGTGAAGACTTTGGGGTCACAGATACGCAGTATTTT | CASSEDFGVTDTQYF
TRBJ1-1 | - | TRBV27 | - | TGTGCCAGCAGTTCCGGGATGAACACTGAAGCTTTCTTT | CASSSGMNTEAFF
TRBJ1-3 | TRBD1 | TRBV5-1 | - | TGCGCCAGCAGCTCCGCGACAGGGTCTGGAAACACCATATATTTT | CASSSATGSGNTIYF
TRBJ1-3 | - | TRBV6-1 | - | TGTGCCAGCAGTGAAGTCAGTGGCGCGTTTGGAAACACCATATATTTT | CASSEVSGAFGNTIYF
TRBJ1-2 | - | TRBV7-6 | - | TGTGCCAGCAGCTTATCCCCGGGTTCGGACTATGGCTACACCTTC | CASSLSPGSDYGYTF
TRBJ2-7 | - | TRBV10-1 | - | TGCGCCACAAGACGGCGGGCGCGAACCTACGAGCAGTACTTC | CATRRRARTYEQYF
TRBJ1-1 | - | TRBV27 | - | TGTGCCAGCAGGGGGACGACAGTCTCTGAAGCTTTCTTT | CASRGTTVSEAFF
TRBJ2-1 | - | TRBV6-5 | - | TGTGCCAGCAGTTACCAGGGAACGGGCTACAATGAGCAGTTCTTC | CASSYQGTGYNEQFF
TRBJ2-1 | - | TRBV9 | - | TGTGCCAGCAGCGTGCTGGACTCTTGGTGGGACAATGAGCAGTTCTTC | CASSVLDSWWDNEQFF
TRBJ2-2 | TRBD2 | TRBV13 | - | TGTGCCAGTCGGACTAGCGCCGACACCGGGGAGCTGTTTTTT | CASRTSADTGELFF
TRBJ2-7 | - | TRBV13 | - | TGTGCCAGCAGCGCCCACTCCTACGAGCAGTACTTC | CASSAHSYEQYF
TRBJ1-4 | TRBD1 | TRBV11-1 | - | TGTGCCAGCAGCTCGGACAGGGCCCCTAATGAAAAACTGTTTTTT | CASSSDRAPNEKLFF
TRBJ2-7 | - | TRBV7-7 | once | TGTGCCAGCAGCCCCGGGCCAAACTACGAGCAGTACTTC | CASSPGPNYEQYF
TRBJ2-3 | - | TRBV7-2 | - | TGTGCCAGCAGCCGGATAACAGATACGCAGTATTTT | CASSRITDTQYF
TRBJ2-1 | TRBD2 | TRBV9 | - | TGTGCCAGCAGCGAGGCGGGAGGGCCGGGCAATGAGCAGTTCTTC | CASSEAGGPGNEQFF
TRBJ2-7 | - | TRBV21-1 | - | TGTGCCAGCAGCAAAGCGCTTAGGGGTACATTCTCCTACGAGCAGTACTTC | CASSKALRGTFSYEQYF
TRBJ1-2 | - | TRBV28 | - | TGTGCCAGCAGTTTTATGGGGGACGATGGCTACACCTTC | CASSFMGDDGYTF
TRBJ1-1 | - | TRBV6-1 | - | TGTGCCAGCAACTTGCAGTTAATGGACACTGAAGCTTTCTTT | CASNLQLMDTEAFF